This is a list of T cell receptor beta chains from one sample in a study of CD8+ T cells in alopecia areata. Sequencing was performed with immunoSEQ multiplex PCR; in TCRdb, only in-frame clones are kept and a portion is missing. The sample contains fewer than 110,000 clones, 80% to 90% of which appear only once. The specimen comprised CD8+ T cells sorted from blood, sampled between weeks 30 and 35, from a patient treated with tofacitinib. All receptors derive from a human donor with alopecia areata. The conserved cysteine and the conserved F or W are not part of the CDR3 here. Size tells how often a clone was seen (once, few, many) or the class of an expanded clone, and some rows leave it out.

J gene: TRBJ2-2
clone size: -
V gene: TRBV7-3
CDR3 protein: ASSLEGRTNTGELF

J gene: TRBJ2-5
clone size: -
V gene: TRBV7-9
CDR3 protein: ASDRQGIRETQY

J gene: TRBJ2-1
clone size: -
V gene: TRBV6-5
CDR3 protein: ASSGPREGEQF

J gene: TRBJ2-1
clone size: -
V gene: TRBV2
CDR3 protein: ASRGDYNEQF

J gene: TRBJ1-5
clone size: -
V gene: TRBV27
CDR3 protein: ASSLGGQGNQPQH

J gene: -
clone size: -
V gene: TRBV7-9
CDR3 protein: ASSPDRGYYEQY

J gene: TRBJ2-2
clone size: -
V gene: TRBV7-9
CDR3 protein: ASSRGTSGAPNTGELF

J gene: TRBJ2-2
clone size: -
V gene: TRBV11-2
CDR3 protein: ASSWNGANPTGELF

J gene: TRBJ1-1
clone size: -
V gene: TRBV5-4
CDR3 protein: ASRYGNTEAF

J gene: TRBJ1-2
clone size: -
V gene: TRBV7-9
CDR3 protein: ASSLGYNLGNYGYT

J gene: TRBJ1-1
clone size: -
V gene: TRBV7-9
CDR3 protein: ASSAGWATEAF

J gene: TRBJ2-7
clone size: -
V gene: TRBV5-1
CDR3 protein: ASSLGGPYEQY

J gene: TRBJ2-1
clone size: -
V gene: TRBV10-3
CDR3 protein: ATKGPRNNEQF

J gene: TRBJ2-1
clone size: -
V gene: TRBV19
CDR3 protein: ASTDGSYNEQF

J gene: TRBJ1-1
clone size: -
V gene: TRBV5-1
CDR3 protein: ASSLWDSPGITEAF

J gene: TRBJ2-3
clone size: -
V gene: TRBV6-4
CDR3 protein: ASSDSAGGSTDTQY

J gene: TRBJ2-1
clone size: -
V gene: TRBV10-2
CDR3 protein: ASSPEGGRAYNEQF

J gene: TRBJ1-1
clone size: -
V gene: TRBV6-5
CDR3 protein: ASSPTGENTEAF

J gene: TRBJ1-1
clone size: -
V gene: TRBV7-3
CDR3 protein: ASSLGGPGSTEAF

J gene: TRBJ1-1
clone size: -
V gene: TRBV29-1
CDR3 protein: SVEDALGTVPHEAF

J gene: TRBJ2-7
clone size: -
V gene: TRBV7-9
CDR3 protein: ASSPTGGGLSYEQY

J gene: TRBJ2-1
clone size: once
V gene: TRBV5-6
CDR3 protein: ASSRLAGGNEQF

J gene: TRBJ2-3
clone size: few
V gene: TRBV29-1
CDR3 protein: SVRREDTQY

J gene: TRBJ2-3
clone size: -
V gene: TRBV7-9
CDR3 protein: ASSSPNTDTQY

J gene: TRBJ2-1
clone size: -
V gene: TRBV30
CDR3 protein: AWNDRREYINEQF

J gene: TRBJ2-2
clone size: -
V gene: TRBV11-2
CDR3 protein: ASSLTGELF

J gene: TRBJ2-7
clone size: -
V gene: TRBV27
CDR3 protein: ASNPTGHSYEQY

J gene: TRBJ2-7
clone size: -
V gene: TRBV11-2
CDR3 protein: ASSSRDRGVGEQY

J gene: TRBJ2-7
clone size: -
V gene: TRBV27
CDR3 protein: ASSTGTGLYEQY

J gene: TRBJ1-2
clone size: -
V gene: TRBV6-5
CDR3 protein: ASSYAGTVYGYT

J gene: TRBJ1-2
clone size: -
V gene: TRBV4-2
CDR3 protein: ASSHTGTSNYGYT

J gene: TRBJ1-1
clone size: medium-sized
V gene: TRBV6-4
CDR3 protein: ASSDSDSMNTEAF

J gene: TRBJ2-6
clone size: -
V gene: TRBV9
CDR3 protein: ASSGSEPSGANVLT

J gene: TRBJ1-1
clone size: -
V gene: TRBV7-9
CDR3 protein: ASSSTGDEKAF

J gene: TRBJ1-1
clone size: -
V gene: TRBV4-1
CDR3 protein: ASSPRGLDTEAF

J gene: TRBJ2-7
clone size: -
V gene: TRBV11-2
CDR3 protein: ASSLGNEAYEQY

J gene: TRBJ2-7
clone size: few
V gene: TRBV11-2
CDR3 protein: ASSRVPSVAGMGEQY

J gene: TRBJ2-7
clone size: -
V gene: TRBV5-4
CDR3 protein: ASSLGGEQY

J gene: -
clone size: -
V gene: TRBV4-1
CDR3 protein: ASSQEWAGNYEQY

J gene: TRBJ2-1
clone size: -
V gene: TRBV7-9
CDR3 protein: ASSSVAGGYNEQF

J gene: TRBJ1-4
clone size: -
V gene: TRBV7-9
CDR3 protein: ASRPLQQSNEKLF

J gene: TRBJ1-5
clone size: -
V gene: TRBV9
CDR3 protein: ASSARVGSNQPQH

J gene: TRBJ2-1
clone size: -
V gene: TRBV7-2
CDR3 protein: ASSARWREYDEQF

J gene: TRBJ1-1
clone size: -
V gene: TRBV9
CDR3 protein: ASSAWDQERAF

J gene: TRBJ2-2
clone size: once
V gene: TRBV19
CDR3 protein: ASSKDTGELF

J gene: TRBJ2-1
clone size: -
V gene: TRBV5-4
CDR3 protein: ASSLVGSSYNEQF

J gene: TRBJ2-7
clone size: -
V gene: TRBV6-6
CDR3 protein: ASSQIGWYEQY

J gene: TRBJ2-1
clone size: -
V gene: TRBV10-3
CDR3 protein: AIRTGTIYNEQF

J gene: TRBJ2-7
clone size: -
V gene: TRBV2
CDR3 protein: ARGKDGQGVYEQY

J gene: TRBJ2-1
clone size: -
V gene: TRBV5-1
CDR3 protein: ASSRGLAWQF

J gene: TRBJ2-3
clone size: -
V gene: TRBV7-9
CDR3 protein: ASSSSGGGDTQY

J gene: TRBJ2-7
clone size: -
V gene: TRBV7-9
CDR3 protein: ASSLELDRDHEQY

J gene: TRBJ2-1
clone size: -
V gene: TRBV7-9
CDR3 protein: ASHRREEQF